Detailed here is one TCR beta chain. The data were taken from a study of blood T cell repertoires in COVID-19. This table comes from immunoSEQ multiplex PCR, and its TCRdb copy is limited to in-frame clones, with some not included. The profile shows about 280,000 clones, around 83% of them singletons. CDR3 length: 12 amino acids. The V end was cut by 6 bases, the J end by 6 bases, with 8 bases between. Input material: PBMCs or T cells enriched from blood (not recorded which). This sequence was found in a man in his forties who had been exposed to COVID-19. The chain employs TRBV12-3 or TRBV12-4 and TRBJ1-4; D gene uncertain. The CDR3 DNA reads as TGTGCCAGCAGACCTGGAGATGAAAAACTGTTTTTT. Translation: CASRPGDEKLFF.